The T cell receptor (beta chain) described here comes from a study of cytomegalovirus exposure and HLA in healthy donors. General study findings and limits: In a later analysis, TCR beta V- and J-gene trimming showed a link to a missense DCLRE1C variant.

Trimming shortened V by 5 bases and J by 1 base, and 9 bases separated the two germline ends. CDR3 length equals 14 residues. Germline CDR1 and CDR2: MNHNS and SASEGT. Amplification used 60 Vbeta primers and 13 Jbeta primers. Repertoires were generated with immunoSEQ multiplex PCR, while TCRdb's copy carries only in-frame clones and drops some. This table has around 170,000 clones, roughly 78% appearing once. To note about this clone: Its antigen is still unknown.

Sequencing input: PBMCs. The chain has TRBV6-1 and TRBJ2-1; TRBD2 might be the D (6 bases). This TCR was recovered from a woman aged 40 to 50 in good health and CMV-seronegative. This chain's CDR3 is CASSRRESYNEQFF. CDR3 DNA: TGTGCCAGCAGTAGGAGGGAGTCCTACAATGAGCAGTTCTTC.